This TCR beta chain emerged from a study of T cell responses to AZD1222 COVID-19 vaccine. Study in general: The analysis combined second doses at about 4 or about 12 weeks.

Libraries were prepared by immunoSEQ multiplex PCR; TCRdb keeps only in-frame clonotypes and omits some of them. The table lists about 94,000 clones, about 88% of them singletons. With 6 bases clipped from V and 3 bases from J, the junction kept 5 bases outside the gene matches. This CDR3 region has 14 residues. In germline, CDR1 is KGHSH, CDR2 LQKENI. Points on this clone: What it recognizes is unknown.

General study points: Repertoire samples came only from after the peak T cell response.

The chain combines TRBV18 with TRBJ1-1; 9 bases are shared with TRBD1. The sequence derives from an adult in good health. Sequenced here: peripheral blood, sampled on day 0 of AZD1222 vaccination. CDR3: CASSSTGGDTEAFF. In DNA form, the CDR3 reads TGTGCCAGCTCCTCGACAGGGGGGGACACTGAAGCTTTCTTT.